A single sample is the source of the 10 T cell receptor beta chains below, sequenced in a study of blood T cell repertoires in COVID-19. Profiling relied on immunoSEQ multiplex PCR, and the TCRdb table lists in-frame clones only, not all of them. The table includes roughly 180,000 clones, 75% to 90% detected once. Material for sequencing was PBMCs or T cells enriched from blood (not recorded which). Receptor source: a young woman who had recovered from COVID-19.

The V gene is TRBV7-9, the J gene TRBJ2-1; 7 nucleotides match TRBD1. This CDR3 contains 17 residues. J was trimmed by 0 bases and V by 5 bases; bases with no gene match: 10. Germline V gene data show CDR1 as SEHNR and CDR2 as FQNEAQ (reference sequence). CDR3 sequence reads: CASSTTGTESSYNEQFF. CDR3 DNA sequence: TGTGCCAGCAGCACGACCGGGACAGAGAGCTCCTACAATGAGCAGTTCTTC.

This chain links TRBV7-9 with TRBJ1-2; 8 bases agree with TRBD1. CDR3 length equals 15 residues. The junction had 9 bases not matched to a gene; V was cut back by 5 bases and J by 4 bases. Germline loops: CDR1 SEHNR, CDR2 FQNEAQ (reference sequence). The CDR3 sequence is CASSQSTGDVYGYTF. The CDR3 DNA reads as TGTGCCAGCAGCCAATCGACAGGGGATGTCTATGGCTACACCTTC.

J is TRBJ1-1 and V is TRBV4-2; 10 bases agree with TRBD1. Germline V gene lookup returns CDR1 LGHNA and CDR2 YNFKEQ. V lost 3 bases, J lost 1 base, and 2 bases stayed unmatched. The CDR3 length is 15 residues. CDR3: CASSHGQGGNTEAFF. CDR3 DNA sequence: TGTGCCAGCAGCCATGGACAGGGGGGGAACACTGAAGCTTTCTTT.

This rearrangement joins TRBV11-3 to TRBJ2-7; 10 nucleotides align to TRBD2. J gave up 3 bases and V 0 bases, and 5 bases lay outside the gene matches. CDR3 length: 16 amino acids. Germline-derived CDR1 and CDR2 are SGHNT and YENEEA. This chain's CDR3 is CASSLDSASGSYEQYF. CDR3 in DNA: TGTGCCAGCAGCTTAGATTCCGCTAGCGGGAGCTACGAGCAGTACTTC. Full variable domain (remainder filled in from reference TRBV11-3 and TRBJ2-7): EAGVVQSPRYKIIEKKQPVAFWCNPISGHNTLYWYLQNLGQGPELLIRYENEEAVDDSQLPKDRFSAERLKGVDSTLKIQPAELGDSAVYLCASSLDSASGSYEQYFGPGTRLTVT.

V and J are TRBV7-9 and TRBJ1-2, with D possibly being TRBD1 (6 bases). The CDR3 extends over 16 amino acids. Germline V CDR1 and CDR2: SEHNR, FQNEAQ (reference sequence). Trimming left V 4 bases short and J 8 bases short, with 23 bases between. The CDR3 is CASSSNYEAAGVGYTF. CDR3 in DNA: TGTGCCAGCAGCTCCAACTACGAGGCGGCAGGGGTGGGCTACACCTTC.

The V call is TRBV18, the J call TRBJ1-2; possible D gene TRBD1, 5 bases. The CDR3 loop spans 13 amino acids. Trimming left V 1 base short and J 6 bases short, with 9 bases between. Germline loops: CDR1 KGHSH, CDR2 LQKENI. CDR3 protein: CASSPQEGNGYTF. The CDR3 DNA sequence: TGTGCCAGCTCACCACAGGAGGGGAATGGCTACACCTTC.

The gene calls are TRBV18 and TRBJ1-1; D may be TRBD1 (5 bases). The V gene lost 0 bases and the J gene lost 1 base, with 12 bases spanning the gap. Germline V lookup: CDR1 KGHSH, CDR2 LQKENI. This CDR3 spans 16 amino acids. In DNA form, the CDR3 reads TGTGCCAGCTCACCACCCTCGGGGGGGTGGAACACTGAAGCTTTCTTT. Its translation is CASSPPSGGWNTEAFF.

This sequence joins TRBV6-5 and TRBJ1-1; D call uncertain. Germline V gene sequence: CDR1 MNHEY, CDR2 SVGAGI. This CDR3 has 15 amino acids. Trimming cost V 4 bases and J 1 base, with 13 bases left between them. CDR3: CASSWQNPPNTEAFF. The CDR3 DNA reads TGTGCCAGCAGTTGGCAGAACCCTCCGAACACTGAAGCTTTCTTT.

This chain connects TRBV19 to TRBJ1-1, with TRBD1 identical over 7 bases. The length of the CDR3 is 12 residues. V was pared by 8 bases and J by 3 bases, with 3 bases of the junction left unmatched. The germline V gene has CDR1 LNHDA and CDR2 SQIVND (reference sequence). CDR3 sequence reads: CASSTGYTEAFF. CDR3 coding DNA: TGTGCCAGTTCGACAGGGTACACTGAAGCTTTCTTT.

J is TRBJ1-5 and V is TRBV12-3 or TRBV12-4; D remains ambiguous. V gave up 6 bases and J gave up 7 bases, with 13 bases separating them. CDR3 size: 13 residues. The CDR3 loop reads CASSTRLSQPQHF. Written as DNA, the CDR3 is TGTGCCAGCAGCACGAGACTCTCACAGCCCCAGCATTTT.